Sequencing of this T cell receptor (beta chain) was carried out in a study of naive and memory T cell subsets. The treatment here: skin biopsy from PPD injection site in Mantoux-positive individual. An oligonucleotide containing a UMI was ligated to the 3' end of TCR cDNA. Biopsied sites were PPD injections in people with a positive Mantoux test. CDR3 length equals 14 residues. In germline, CDR1 is MGHDK, CDR2 SYGVNS. The V end lost 1 base, the J end lost 0 bases, and 5 bases lay between the germline ends. Study-level points and caveats: Potentially, T cell activation and differentiation skew this RNA-based measurement. TCRs were reportedly recovered from both biopsy types, mostly tuberculin test sites.

This clonotype was found many times. Its antigen is currently unknown. Amplification of ligated cDNA took four PCR rounds with SP2 and nested alpha and beta constant primers. Alpha and beta constant region primers primed reverse transcription for blood and skin samples. TCRdb reanalysed the UMI-ligation and nested PCR reads using MiXCR and keeps one entry per CDR3 protein. The table lists over 13,000 distinct CDR3 sequences, about 5% of them singletons, with 6.5% to 9% in the top ten. This chain connects TRBV25-1 to TRBJ2-3; D remains ambiguous. The input for sequencing was skin, taken from a tuberculin skin test site. The origin of this receptor is an adult in good health. CDR3 in amino acids: CASSESISTDTQYF. As DNA, the CDR3 is TGTGCCAGCAGTGAATCCATTAGCACAGATACGCAGTATTTT.